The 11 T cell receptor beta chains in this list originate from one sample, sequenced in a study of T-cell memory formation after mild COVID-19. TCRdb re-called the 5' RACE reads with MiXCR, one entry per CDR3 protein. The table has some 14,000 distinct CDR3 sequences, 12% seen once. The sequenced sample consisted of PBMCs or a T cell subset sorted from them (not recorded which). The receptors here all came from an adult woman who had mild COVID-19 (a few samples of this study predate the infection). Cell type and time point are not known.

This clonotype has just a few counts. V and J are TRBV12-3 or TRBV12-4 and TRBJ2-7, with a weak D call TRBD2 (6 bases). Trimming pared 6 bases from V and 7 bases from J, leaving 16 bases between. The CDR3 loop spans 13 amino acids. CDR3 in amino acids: CASSHGGAGEQYF. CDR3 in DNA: TGTGCCAGCAGCCACGGTGGGGCGGGGGAGCAGTACTTC.

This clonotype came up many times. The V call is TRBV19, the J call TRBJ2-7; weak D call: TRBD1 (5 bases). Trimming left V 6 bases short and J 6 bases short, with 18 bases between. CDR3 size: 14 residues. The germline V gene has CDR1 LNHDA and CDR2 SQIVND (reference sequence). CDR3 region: CASRGTGSLSEQYF. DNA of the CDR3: TGTGCCAGTAGGGGAACAGGTTCCCTCTCCGAGCAGTACTTC.

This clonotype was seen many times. CDR3 nucleotides: TGTGCCACTCTCATCGTCTCCACTAACTATGGCTACACCTTC. It encodes CATLIVSTNYGYTF. V and J are TRBV2 and TRBJ1-2; unclear D gene. The length of the CDR3 is 14 residues. CDR1 and CDR2 (germline): SNHLY, FYNNEI. V dropped 10 bases and J dropped 0 bases, with 15 bases sitting between them.

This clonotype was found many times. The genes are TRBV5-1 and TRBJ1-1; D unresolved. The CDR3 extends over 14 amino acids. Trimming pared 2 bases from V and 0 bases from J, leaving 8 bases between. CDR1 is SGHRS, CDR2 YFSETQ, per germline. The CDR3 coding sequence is TGCGCCAGCAGCTTCCGAGAAATGAACACTGAAGCTTTCTTT. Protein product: CASSFREMNTEAFF.

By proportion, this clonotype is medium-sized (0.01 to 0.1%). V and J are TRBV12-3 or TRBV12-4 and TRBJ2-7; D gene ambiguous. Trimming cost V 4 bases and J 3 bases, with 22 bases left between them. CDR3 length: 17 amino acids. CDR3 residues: CASSSRPRDSERYEQYF. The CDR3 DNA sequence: TGTGCCAGCAGTTCCCGACCTCGCGACTCGGAGCGCTACGAGCAGTACTTC.

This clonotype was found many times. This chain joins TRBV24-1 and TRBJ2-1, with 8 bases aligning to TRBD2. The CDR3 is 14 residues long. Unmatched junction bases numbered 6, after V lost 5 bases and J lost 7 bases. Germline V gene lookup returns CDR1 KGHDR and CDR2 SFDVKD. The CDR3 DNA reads TGTGCCACCAGTGTCGCCGGGACTAGAAATGAGCAGTTCTTC. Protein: CATSVAGTRNEQFF.

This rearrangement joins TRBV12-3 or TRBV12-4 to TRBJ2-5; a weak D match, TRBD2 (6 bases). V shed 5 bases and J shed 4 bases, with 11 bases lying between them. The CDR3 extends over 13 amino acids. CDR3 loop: CASSGGTAETQYF. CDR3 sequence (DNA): TGTGCCAGCAGTGGCGGGACTGCAGAGACCCAGTACTTC.

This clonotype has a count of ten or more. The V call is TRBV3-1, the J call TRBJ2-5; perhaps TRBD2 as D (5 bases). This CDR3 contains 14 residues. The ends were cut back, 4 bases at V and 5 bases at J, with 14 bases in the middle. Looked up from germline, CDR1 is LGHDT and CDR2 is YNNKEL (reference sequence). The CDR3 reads CASSPPRRGETQYF. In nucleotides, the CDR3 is TGTGCCAGCAGCCCCCCCCGGCGCGGGGAGACCCAGTACTTC.

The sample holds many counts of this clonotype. The CDR3 loop reads CSASQGHLNEKLFF. CDR3 DNA: TGCAGTGCAAGCCAGGGTCATCTCAATGAAAAACTGTTTTTT. V and J are TRBV20-1 and TRBJ1-4; D may be TRBD1 (5 bases). Trimming pared 6 bases from V and 5 bases from J, leaving 16 bases between. The CDR3 spans 14 residues. Per the germline V gene, CDR1 is DFQATT and CDR2 is SNEGSKA (reference sequence).

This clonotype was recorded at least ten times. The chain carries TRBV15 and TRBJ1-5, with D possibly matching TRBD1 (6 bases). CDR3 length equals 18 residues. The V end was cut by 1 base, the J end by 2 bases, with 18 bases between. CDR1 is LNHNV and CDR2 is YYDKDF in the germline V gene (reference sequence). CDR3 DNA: TGTGCCACCAGCAGAGGATATAGGTCCAGGGGCGGCAATCAGCCCCAGCATTTT. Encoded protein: CATSRGYRSRGGNQPQHF.

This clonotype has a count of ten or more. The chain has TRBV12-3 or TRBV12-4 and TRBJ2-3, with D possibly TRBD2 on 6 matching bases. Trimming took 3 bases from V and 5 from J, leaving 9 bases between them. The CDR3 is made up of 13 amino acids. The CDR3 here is CASSFIGGDTQYF. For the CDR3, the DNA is TGTGCCAGCAGTTTTATCGGGGGAGATACGCAGTATTTT.